Below, 10 T cell receptor beta chains from the same sample are listed, as sequenced in a study of blood T cell repertoires in COVID-19. Method: immunoSEQ multiplex PCR; TCRdb's copy keeps in-frame clones and lacks some. The sample lists some 80,000 clones; around 77% were seen once. Material for sequencing was peripheral blood. These TCRs come from a human donor in a cohort sampled during active COVID-19.

This clone was recorded a few times. V usage is TRBV28 and J usage is TRBJ2-7; 8 positions match TRBD1. Germline V gene data show CDR1 as MDHEN and CDR2 as SYDVKM. The CDR3 covers 14 residues. The V segment lost 6 bases and the J segment 0 bases; nucleotides outside the gene matches: 4. The CDR3 here is CASSRTGSSYEQYF. CDR3 DNA: TGTGCCAGCAGCCGGACAGGGTCCTCCTACGAGCAGTACTTC.

This clone came up a few times. This sequence joins TRBV19 and TRBJ1-1; D is uncertain. Germline V gives CDR1 LNHDA, CDR2 SQIVND (reference sequence). V was cut by 6 bases and J by 2 bases, with 16 bases left in between. This CDR3 region has 15 residues. CDR3 DNA sequence: TGTGCCAGTAGCCCGTCGGGGATGATTAACACTGAAGCTTTCTTT. It encodes CASSPSGMINTEAFF.

V gene TRBV7-9 combines with J gene TRBJ2-5; no definite D call. Per germline, CDR1 SEHNR and CDR2 FQNEAQ (reference sequence). The germline V and J ends were trimmed by 2 bases and 3 bases, with 10 bases remaining between them. This CDR3 region has 14 residues. CDR3 DNA sequence: TGTGCCAGCAGCTTAACGGCAGGCGAAGAGACCCAGTACTTC. Its protein is CASSLTAGEETQYF.

The gene calls are TRBV9 and TRBJ2-3, with a possible D match to TRBD2 (5 bases). The germline CDR1 and CDR2 sequences are SGDLS and YYNGEE. The CDR3 runs 14 residues. V dropped 0 bases and J dropped 8 bases, with 13 bases sitting between them. The CDR3 loop reads CASSVATERGTQYF. The DNA of the CDR3 is TGTGCCAGCAGCGTAGCTACGGAACGGGGTACGCAGTATTTT.

This clone was seen more than once but under ten times. V is TRBV5-4 and J is TRBJ2-7; TRBD1 matches 8 bases. This CDR3 has 16 amino acids. In germline, CDR1 is SGHNT, CDR2 YYREEE (reference sequence). J was trimmed by 2 bases and V by 1 base; bases with no gene match: 8. CDR3 sequence: CASSLYLTGAPYEQYF. CDR3 nucleotides: TGTGCCAGCAGCTTGTACCTGACAGGGGCACCCTACGAGCAGTACTTC.

In this sample, this clone turned up once. This chain connects TRBV30 to TRBJ1-5, with D possibly being TRBD1 (5 bases). V lost 2 bases to trimming and J lost 2 bases, with 10 bases between them. CDR3 length equals 14 residues. Looked up from germline, CDR1 is GTSNPN and CDR2 is SVGIG (reference sequence). CDR3 in DNA: TGTGCCTGGAGTCGGGGGTACGGCAATCAGCCCCAGCATTTT. This translates into CAWSRGYGNQPQHF.

This clone has only a few counts. V is TRBV7-8 and J is TRBJ1-2; perhaps TRBD1 as D (6 bases). The germline gives CDR1 SGHVS, CDR2 FQNEAQ. This CDR3 has 12 residues. Trimming pared 4 bases from V and 7 bases from J, leaving 10 bases between. CDR3 nucleotides: TGTGCCAGCAGCTCGGGACAAATTGGCTACACCTTC. Its translation is CASSSGQIGYTF. Together with reference TRBV7-8 and TRBJ1-2, the CDR3 gives the full variable domain: GAGVSQSPRYKVAKRGQDVALRCDPISGHVSLFWYQQALGQGPEFLTYFQNEAQLDKSGLPSDRFFAERPEGSVSTLKIQRTQQEDSAVYLCASSSGQIGYTFGSGTRLTVV.

The chain uses TRBV5-5 and TRBJ1-1; D is possibly TRBD1 (5 bases). Deletions cut 0 bases from V and 5 bases from J, with 17 bases between. The CDR3 has 16 amino acids. The germline CDR1 and CDR2 sequences are SGHKS and YYEKEE (reference sequence). CDR3: CASSLEPGLERTEAFF. The CDR3 DNA is TGTGCCAGCAGCTTGGAACCGGGACTGGAAAGGACTGAAGCTTTCTTT.

The genes are TRBV12-3 or TRBV12-4 and TRBJ2-7; D might be TRBD1 (5 bases). Trimming removed 7 bases at V and 4 bases at J, with 11 bases between. The length of the CDR3 is 12 residues. The CDR3 here is CASMAGAYEQYF. CDR3 DNA: TGTGCCAGCATGGCTGGGGCATACGAGCAGTACTTC.

The count of this clone is one. This chain connects TRBV15 to TRBJ1-5, with a possible D match to TRBD1 (5 bases). In germline, CDR1 is LNHNV, CDR2 YYDKDF (reference sequence). This CDR3 has 14 residues. Trimming left V 4 bases short and J 5 bases short, with 12 bases between. CDR3 loop: CATSTRTIYQPQHF. The CDR3, as DNA: TGTGCCACCAGCACCCGGACAATTTATCAGCCCCAGCATTTT.